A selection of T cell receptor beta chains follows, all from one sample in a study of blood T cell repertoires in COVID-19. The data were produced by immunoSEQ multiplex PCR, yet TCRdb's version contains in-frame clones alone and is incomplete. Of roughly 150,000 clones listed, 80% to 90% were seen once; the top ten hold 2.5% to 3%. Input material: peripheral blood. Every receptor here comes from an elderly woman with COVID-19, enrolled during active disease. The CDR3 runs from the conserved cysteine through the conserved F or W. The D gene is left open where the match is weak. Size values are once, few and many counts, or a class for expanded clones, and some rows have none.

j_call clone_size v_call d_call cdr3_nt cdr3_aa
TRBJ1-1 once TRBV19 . TGTGCCAGTAGTACGACAGCCTTGAACACTGAAGCTTTCTTT CASSTTALNTEAFF
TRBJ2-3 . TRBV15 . TGTGCCACCAGCGGAGGGGCCAGCACAGATACGCAGTATTTT CATSGGASTDTQYF
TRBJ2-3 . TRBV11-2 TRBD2 TGTGCCAGCAGCTTAGGTGCACTAGCGGACACAGATACGCAGTATTTT CASSLGALADTDTQYF
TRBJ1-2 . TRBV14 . TGTGCCAGCAGCCCCCATCAGGGACTCTATGGCTACACCTTC CASSPHQGLYGYTF
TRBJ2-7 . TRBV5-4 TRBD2 TGTGCCAGCAGCTTAGGACAGCGGGAGTCCTACGAGCAGTACTTC CASSLGQRESYEQYF
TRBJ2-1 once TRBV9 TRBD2 TGTGCCAGCAGCGTAAGCCTAGCGGGAGCTATGGATGAGCAGTTCTTC CASSVSLAGAMDEQFF
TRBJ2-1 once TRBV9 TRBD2 TGTGCCAGCAGCGTACTCGGGGGGGCCTACAATGAGCAGTTCTTC CASSVLGGAYNEQFF
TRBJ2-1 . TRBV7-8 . TGTGCCAGCAGCTTAGGACTTTGGAGACTAGACTCCTACAATGAGCAGTTCTTC CASSLGLWRLDSYNEQFF
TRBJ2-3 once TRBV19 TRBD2 TGTGCCAGCCAGCGGAACTTAGCGGGAGAAGATACGCAGTATTTT CASQRNLAGEDTQYF
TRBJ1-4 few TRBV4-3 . TGCGCCAGCAGCACGATATCCGTCATCGGGGAAAAACTGTTTTTT CASSTISVIGEKLFF
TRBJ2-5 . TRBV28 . TGTGCCAGCGCCCTCAGTCCGGGGGGCGAGACCCAGTACTTC CASALSPGGETQYF
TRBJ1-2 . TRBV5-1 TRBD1 TGCGCCAGCAGCAGGCCGACAAAACAGGGGGGCCATGGCTACACCTTC CASSRPTKQGGHGYTF
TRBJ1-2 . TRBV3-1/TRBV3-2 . TGTGCCAGCAGCTACAATGAGGATGGCTACACCTTC CASSYNEDGYTF
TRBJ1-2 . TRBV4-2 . TGTGCCAGCAGCCAAGGTTCCAGGGCCAATGTCTATGGCTACACCTTC CASSQGSRANVYGYTF